A selection of T cell receptor beta chains follows, all from one sample in a study of blood T cell repertoires in COVID-19. Here immunoSEQ multiplex PCR was the method, and the copy in TCRdb shows in-frame clones only, minus some. This sample has 400,000 or so clones; 85% to 90% occur once, and the top ten carry roughly 0.87%. Sample: peripheral blood. These receptors came from a man younger than 35 with COVID-19, enrolled during active disease. Both conserved end residues are part of each CDR3. The D gene is left open where the match is weak. The listing skips clone size in some rows; elsewhere it reads once, few, many or a size class.

clone_size	v_call	j_call	d_call	cdr3_nt	cdr3_aa
.	TRBV24-1	TRBJ2-7	TRBD1	TGTGCCACCAGTGACCAGAGACAGGGGGAGAGGGAGCAGTACTTC	CATSDQRQGEREQYF
.	TRBV19	TRBJ2-7	.	TGTGCCAGTAGTATACATAGCTCCTACGAGCAGTACTTC	CASSIHSSYEQYF
.	TRBV7-8	TRBJ2-7	TRBD1	TGTGCCAGCAGCGTGCGGGACAGGGGACATGAGCAGTACTTC	CASSVRDRGHEQYF
.	TRBV4-2	TRBJ2-2	.	TGTGCCAGCAGTCCCTCCAGCGCCGGGGAGCTGTTTTTT	CASSPSSAGELFF
.	TRBV3-1/TRBV3-2	TRBJ2-7	.	TGTGCCAGCAGCCAAGGTAGTACCCCGCGGGAGCAGTACTTC	CASSQGSTPREQYF
.	TRBV7-8	TRBJ2-1	TRBD2	TGTGCCAGCAGCGGACCTTCTAGCGGGCTTGACAATGAGCAGTTCTTC	CASSGPSSGLDNEQFF
few	TRBV2	TRBJ2-1	TRBD1	TGTGCCAGCGTCCTTTCCGGGACAGGGTATGACGAGCAGTTCTTC	CASVLSGTGYDEQFF
.	TRBV7-9	TRBJ2-1	.	TGTGCCAGCAGCTTAGTCGGTCGAACTGGGCTCAATGAGCAGTTCTTC	CASSLVGRTGLNEQFF
.	TRBV7-9	TRBJ1-4	.	TGTGCCAGCAGCGCCTCAGGGAGGGAGGAACTGTTTTTT	CASSASGREELFF
.	TRBV12-3/TRBV12-4	TRBJ1-5	.	TGTGCCAGCAGTTTAGGGTCTCGGAGGGCCCAGCATTTT	CASSLGSRRAQHF
.	TRBV18	TRBJ2-1	.	TGTGCCAGCTCACCAAATCCCTATGAGCAGTTCTTC	CASSPNPYEQFF
.	TRBV9	TRBJ1-3	TRBD1	TGTGCCAGCAGCTCCGACAGGGGGCTAAACACCATATATTTT	CASSSDRGLNTIYF
.	TRBV27	TRBJ1-1	TRBD1	TGTGCCAGCAGTTTAAGTCAGGGGGGGAACACTGAAGCTTTCTTT	CASSLSQGGNTEAFF
once	TRBV14	TRBJ2-3	TRBD2	TGTGCCAGCAGCCCGGGGACTAGCGGGAGGGCGACAGATACGCAGTATTTT	CASSPGTSGRATDTQYF
once	TRBV12-3/TRBV12-4	TRBJ1-1	.	TGTGCCAGCAGTTTCTCCGGGGGAACTGAAGCTTTCTTT	CASSFSGGTEAFF
.	TRBV19	TRBJ2-3	.	TGTGCCAGTAGTATAGCTAGCAGGTCCACAGATACGCAGTATTTT	CASSIASRSTDTQYF
.	TRBV11-2	TRBJ1-1	.	TGTGCCAGCAGCTCGATGGTACAGGGCACTGAAGCTTTCTTT	CASSSMVQGTEAFF
.	TRBV5-1	TRBJ2-7	.	TGCGCCAGCAGCTTGGGGGCCCAATCCAGCTCCTACGAGCAGTACTTC	CASSLGAQSSSYEQYF
.	TRBV7-3	TRBJ2-1	TRBD1	TGTGCCAGCAGCGGTACAGGGGGCTCCTACAATGAGCAGTTCTTC	CASSGTGGSYNEQFF
.	TRBV6-5	TRBJ2-4	TRBD1	TGTGCCAGCAGTTCCCCGGGACAGGGCCCAAAAAACATTCAGTACTTC	CASSSPGQGPKNIQYF
.	TRBV18	TRBJ2-3	TRBD2	TGTGCCAGCTCAATTAGCCCGGCGGGAGGGCAAGATACGCAGTATTTT	CASSISPAGGQDTQYF
.	TRBV5-6	TRBJ1-2	.	TGTGCCAGCAGCTTAGGAGGAGTTGGCTACACCTTC	CASSLGGVGYTF
.	TRBV6-1	TRBJ2-2	.	TGTGCCAGCAGTGAAGTGGTGGGGACTTGGACCGGGGAGCTGTTTTTT	CASSEVVGTWTGELFF
.	TRBV28	TRBJ2-1	TRBD2	TGTGCCAGCAGTTCGAGCGGGGCTGACTCCTACAATGAGCAGTTCTTC	CASSSSGADSYNEQFF
.	TRBV2	TRBJ1-6	.	TGTGCCAGCAGTGAATTCGGGGTGGGTTCACCCCTCCACTTT	CASSEFGVGSPLHF
.	TRBV7-9	TRBJ2-7	TRBD1	TGTGCCAGCAGCCCCCCGGGACAGAGCTACGAGCAGTACTTC	CASSPPGQSYEQYF
.	TRBV7-9	TRBJ1-1	.	TGTGCCAGCAGCTTAGCCGCCGTACTTAGCACTGAAGCTTTCTTT	CASSLAAVLSTEAFF
.	TRBV24-1	TRBJ2-3	.	TGTGCCACCAGTGATCTACAGAGGGCAGATACGCAGTATTTT	CATSDLQRADTQYF
.	TRBV12-3/TRBV12-4	TRBJ2-5	TRBD2	TGTGCCAGCAGTGTGGGGCGGGAGGGGACCCAGTACTTC	CASSVGREGTQYF
.	TRBV25-1	TRBJ2-3	.	TGTGCCAGCAGTGAATACGGTGTTGATACGCAGTATTTT	CASSEYGVDTQYF
.	TRBV18	TRBJ2-2	.	TGTGCCAGCTCACCACCAACCGGGTCGGGTCGAAAGCTGTTTTTT	CASSPPTGSGRKLFF
.	TRBV5-4	TRBJ2-5	.	TGTGCCAGCAGTAGAGCTCAAGAGACCCAGTACTTC	CASSRAQETQYF
.	TRBV11-1	TRBJ2-1	TRBD1	TGTGCCAGCAGCTTAGGTCGACAGGGTCGGAATGAGCAGTTCTTC	CASSLGRQGRNEQFF